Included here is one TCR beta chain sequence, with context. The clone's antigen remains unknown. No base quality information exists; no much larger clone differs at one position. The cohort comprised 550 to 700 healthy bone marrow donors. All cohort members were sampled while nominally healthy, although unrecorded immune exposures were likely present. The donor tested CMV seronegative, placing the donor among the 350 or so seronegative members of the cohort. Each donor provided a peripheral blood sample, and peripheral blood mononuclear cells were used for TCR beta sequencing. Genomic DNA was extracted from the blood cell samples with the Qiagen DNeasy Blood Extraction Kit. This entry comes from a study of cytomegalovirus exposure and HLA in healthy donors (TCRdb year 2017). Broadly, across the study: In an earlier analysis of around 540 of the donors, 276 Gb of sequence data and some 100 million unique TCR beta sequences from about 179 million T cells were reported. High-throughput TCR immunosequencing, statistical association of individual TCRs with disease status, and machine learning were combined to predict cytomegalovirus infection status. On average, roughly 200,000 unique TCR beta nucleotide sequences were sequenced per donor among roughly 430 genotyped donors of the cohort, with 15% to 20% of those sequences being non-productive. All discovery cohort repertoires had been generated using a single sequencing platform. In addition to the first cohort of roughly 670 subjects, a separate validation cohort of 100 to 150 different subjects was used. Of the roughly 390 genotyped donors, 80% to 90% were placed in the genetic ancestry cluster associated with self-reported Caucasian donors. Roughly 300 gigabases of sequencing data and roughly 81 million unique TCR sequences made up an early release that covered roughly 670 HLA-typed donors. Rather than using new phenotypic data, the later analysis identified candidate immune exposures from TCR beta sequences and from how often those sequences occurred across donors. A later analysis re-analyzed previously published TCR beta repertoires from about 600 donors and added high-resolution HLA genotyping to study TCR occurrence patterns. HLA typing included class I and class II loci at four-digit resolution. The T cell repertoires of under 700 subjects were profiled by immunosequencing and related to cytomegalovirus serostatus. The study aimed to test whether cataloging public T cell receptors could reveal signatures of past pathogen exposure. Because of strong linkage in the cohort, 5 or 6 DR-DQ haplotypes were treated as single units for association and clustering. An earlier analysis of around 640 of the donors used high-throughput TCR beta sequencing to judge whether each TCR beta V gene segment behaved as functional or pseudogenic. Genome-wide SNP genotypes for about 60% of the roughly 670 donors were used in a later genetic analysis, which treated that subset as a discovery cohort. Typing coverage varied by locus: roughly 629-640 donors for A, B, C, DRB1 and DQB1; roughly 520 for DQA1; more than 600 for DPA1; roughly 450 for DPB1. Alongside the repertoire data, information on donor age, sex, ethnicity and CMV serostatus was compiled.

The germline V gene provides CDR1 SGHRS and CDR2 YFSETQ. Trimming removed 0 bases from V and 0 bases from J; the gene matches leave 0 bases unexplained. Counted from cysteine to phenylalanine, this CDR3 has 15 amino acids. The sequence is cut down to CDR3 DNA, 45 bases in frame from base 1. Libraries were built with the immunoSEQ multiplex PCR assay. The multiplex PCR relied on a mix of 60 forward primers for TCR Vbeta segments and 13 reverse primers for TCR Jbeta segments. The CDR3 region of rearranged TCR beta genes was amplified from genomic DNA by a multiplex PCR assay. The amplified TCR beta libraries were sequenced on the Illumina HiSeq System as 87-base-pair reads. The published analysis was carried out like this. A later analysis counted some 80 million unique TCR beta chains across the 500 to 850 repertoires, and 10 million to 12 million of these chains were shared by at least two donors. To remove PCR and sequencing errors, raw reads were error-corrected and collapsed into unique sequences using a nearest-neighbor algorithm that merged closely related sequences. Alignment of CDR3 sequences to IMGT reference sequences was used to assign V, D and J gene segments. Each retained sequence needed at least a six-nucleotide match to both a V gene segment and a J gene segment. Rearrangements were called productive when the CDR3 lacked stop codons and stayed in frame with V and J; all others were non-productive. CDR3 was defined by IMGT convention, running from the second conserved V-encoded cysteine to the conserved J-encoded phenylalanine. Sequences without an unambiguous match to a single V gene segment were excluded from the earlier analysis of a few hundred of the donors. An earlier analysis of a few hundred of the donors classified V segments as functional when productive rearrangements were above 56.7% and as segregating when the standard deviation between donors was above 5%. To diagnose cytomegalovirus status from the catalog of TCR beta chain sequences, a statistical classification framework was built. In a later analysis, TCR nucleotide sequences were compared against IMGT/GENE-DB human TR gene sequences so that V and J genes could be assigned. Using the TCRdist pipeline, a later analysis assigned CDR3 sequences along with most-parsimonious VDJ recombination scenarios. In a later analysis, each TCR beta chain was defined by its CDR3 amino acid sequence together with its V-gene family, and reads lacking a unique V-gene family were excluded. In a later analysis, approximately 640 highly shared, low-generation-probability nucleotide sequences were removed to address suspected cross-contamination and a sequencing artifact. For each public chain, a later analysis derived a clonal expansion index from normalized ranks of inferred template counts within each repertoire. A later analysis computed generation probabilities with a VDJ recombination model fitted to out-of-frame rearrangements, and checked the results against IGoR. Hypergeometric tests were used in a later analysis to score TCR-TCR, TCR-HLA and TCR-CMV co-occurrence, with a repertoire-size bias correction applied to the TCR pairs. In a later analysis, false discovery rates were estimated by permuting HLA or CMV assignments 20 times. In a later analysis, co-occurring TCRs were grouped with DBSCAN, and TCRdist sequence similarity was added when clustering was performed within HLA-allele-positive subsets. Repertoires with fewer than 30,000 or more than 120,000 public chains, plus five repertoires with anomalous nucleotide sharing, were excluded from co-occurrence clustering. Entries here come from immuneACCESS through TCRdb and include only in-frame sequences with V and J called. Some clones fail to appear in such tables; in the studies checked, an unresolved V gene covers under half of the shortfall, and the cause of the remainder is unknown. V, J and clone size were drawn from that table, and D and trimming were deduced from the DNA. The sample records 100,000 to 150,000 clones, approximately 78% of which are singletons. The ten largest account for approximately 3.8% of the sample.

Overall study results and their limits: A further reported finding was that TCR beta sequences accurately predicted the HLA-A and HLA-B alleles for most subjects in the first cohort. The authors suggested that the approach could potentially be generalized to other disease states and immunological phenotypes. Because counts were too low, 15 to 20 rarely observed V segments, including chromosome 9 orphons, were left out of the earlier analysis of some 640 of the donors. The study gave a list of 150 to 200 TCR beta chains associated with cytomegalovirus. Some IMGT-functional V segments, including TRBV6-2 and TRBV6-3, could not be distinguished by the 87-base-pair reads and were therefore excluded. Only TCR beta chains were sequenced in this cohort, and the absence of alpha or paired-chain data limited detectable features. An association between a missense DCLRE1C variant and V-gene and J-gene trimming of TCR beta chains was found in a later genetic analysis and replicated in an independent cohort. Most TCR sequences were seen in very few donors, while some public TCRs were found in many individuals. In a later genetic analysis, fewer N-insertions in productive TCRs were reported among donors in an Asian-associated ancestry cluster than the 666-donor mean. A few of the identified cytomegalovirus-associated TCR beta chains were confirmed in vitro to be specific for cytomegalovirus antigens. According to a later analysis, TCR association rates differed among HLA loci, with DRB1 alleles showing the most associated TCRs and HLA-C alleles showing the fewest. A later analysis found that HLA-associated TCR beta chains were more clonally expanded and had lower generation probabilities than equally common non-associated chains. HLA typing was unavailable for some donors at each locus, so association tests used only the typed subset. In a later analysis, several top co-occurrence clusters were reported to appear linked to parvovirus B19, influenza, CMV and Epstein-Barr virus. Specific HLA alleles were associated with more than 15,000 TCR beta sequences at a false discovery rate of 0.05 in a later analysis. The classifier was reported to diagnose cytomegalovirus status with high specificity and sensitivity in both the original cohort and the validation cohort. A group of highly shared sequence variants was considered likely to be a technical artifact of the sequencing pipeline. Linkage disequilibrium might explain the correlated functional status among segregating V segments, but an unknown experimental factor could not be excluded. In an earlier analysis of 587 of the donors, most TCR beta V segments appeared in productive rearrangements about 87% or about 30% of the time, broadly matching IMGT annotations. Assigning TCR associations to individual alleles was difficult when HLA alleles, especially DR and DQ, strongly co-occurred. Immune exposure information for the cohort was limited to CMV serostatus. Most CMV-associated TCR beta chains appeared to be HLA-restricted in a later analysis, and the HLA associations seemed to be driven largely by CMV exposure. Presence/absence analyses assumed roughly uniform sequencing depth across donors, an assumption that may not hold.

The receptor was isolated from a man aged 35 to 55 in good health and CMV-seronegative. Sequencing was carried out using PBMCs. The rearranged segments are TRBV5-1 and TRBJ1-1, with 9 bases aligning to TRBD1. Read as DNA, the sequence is TGCGCCAGCAGCTTGGGACAGGGGGTGAACACTGAAGCTTTCTTT. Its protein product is CASSLGQGVNTEAFF.